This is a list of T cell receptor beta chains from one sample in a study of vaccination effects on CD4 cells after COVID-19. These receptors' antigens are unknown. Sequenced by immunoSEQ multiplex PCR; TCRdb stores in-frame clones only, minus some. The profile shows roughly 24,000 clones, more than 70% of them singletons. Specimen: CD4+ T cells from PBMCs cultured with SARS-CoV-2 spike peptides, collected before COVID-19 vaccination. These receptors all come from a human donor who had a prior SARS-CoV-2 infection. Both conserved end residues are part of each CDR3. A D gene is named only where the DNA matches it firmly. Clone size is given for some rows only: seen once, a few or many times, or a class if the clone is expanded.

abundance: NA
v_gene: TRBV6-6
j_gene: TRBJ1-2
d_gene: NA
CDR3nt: TGTGCCAGCGGGGCATCCTCTAACTATGGCTACACCTTC
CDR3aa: CASGASSNYGYTF

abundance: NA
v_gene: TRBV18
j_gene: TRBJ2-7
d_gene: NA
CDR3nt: TGTGCCAGCTCACCAGGGACCGAGCAGTACTTC
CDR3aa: CASSPGTEQYF

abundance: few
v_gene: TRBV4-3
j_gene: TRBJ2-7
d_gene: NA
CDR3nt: TGCGCCAGCAGCCAAAGATGGTCGGGGGATACCCACGAGCAGTACTTC
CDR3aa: CASSQRWSGDTHEQYF

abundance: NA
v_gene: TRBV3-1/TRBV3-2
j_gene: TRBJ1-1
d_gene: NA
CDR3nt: TGTGCCAGCAGTCAGGAGGGGAGAACTGAAGCTTTCTTT
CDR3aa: CASSQEGRTEAFF

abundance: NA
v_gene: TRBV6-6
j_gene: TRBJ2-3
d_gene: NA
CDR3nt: TGTGCCAGCAGTTACAGGCCAGCTGGCACAGATACGCAGTATTTT
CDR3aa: CASSYRPAGTDTQYF

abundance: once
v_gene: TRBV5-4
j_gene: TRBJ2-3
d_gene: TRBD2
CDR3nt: TGTGCCAGCAGCTTGAGACTAGCGGGGGGCGGGGATACGCAGTATTTT
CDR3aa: CASSLRLAGGGDTQYF

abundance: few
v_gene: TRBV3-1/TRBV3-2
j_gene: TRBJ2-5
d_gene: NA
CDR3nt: TGTGCCAGCAGCCAAGATCAAGAGACCCAGTACTTC
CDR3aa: CASSQDQETQYF

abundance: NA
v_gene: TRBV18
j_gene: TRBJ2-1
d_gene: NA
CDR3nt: TGTGCCAGCTCACCGATAGCGTACAATGAGCAGTTCTTC
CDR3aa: CASSPIAYNEQFF

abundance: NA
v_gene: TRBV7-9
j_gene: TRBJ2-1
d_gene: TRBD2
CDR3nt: TGTGCCAGCAGCTTTGGCGGGAGCCCCTACAATGAGCAGTTCTTC
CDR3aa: CASSFGGSPYNEQFF

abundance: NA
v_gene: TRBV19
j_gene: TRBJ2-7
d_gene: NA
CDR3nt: TGTGCCAGTAGCCAACAGTCTACTGCCTACGAGCAGTACTTC
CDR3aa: CASSQQSTAYEQYF

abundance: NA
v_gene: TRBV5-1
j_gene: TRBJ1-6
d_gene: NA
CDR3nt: TGCGCCAGCAGCTTGTGGTCGGGGGAGGGATCACCCCTCCACTTT
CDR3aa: CASSLWSGEGSPLHF

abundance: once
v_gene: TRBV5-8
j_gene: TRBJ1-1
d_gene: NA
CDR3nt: TGTGCCAGCAGCGACGAGAACGGATTCACTGAAGCTTTCTTT
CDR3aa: CASSDENGFTEAFF

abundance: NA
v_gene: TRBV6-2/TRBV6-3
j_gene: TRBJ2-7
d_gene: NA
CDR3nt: TGTGCCAGCAGCCGCTCTTCCGCCAACTACGAGCAGTACTTC
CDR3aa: CASSRSSANYEQYF

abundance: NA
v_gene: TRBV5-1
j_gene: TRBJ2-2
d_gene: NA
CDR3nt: TGCGCCAGCAGCTTGGAGTCAGGGATGAACACCGGGGAGCTGTTTTTT
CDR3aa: CASSLESGMNTGELFF

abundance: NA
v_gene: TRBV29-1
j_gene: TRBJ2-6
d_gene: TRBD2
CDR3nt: TGCAGCGTCTCAGGCGGGGGAAGCTCTGGGGCCAACGTCCTGACTTTC
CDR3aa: CSVSGGGSSGANVLTF

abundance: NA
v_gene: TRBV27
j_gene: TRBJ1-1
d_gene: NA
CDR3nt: TGTGCCAGCAGTTTTTCCGTGTTCACTGAAGCTTTCTTT
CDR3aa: CASSFSVFTEAFF

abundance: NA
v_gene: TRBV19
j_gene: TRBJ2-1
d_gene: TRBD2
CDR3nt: TGTGCCAGTAGTATCTTGGTTGGCGGGGGCTCCTACAATGAGCAGTTCTTC
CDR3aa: CASSILVGGGSYNEQFF

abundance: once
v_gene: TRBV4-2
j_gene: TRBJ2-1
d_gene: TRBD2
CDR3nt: TGTGCCAGCAGCCAAGATTACGCGGGGGGCTACAATGAGCAGTTCTTC
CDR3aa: CASSQDYAGGYNEQFF

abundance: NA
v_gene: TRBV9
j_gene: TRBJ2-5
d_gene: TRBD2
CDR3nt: TGTGCCAGCAGCGGCATGGGACTAGCGGGGGAGACCCAGTACTTC
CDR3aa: CASSGMGLAGETQYF

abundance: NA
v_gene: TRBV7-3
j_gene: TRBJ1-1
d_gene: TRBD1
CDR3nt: TGTGCCAGCAGCTTCCTACAGGGGACTGAAGCTTTCTTT
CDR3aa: CASSFLQGTEAFF

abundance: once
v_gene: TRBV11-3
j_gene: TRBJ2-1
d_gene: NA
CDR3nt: TGTGCCAGCAGCTTTACCCGCGGACGTGTGTATGAGCAGTTCTTC
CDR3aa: CASSFTRGRVYEQFF

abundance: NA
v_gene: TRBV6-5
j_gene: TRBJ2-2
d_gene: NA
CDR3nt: TGTGCCAGCAGTTACCTATTGACGAGGGTATCTGGGGAGCTGTTTTTT
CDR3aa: CASSYLLTRVSGELFF

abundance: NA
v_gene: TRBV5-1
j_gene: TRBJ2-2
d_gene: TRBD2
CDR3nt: TGCGCCAGCAGCTCTCAGCGGGGGGGCCTCTCCGGGGAGCTGTTTTTT
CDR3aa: CASSSQRGGLSGELFF

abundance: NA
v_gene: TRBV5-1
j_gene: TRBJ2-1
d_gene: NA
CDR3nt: TGCGCCAGCAGCTTGCCTGGGAATGAGCAGTTCTTC
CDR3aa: CASSLPGNEQFF

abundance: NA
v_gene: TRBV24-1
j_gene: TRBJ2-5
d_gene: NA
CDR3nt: TGTGCCACCAGTGATGGGGGGCTGGAGACCCAGTACTTC
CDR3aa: CATSDGGLETQYF

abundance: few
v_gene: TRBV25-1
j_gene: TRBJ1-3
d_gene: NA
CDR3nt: TGTGCCAGCAGTACGCAGGAGACTGGAAACACCATATATTTT
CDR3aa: CASSTQETGNTIYF

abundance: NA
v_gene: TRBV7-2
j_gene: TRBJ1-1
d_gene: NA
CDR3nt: TGTGCCAGCAGCTCTTTAACCCCATATATGAACACTGAAGCTTTCTTT
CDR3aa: CASSSLTPYMNTEAFF

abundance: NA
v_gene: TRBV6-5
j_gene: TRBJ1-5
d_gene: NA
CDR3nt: TGTGCCAGCAGCAGGGTTAGCAATCAGCCCCAGCATTTT
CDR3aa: CASSRVSNQPQHF

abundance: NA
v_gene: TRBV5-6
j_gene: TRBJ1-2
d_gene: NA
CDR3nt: TGTGCCAGCAGCTCACCCCGGGTCTTGGACTATGGCTACACCTTC
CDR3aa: CASSSPRVLDYGYTF

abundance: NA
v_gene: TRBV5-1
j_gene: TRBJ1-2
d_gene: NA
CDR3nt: TGCGCCAGCAGCCGTGACCCCCAGGGCAATGGCTACACCTTC
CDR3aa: CASSRDPQGNGYTF

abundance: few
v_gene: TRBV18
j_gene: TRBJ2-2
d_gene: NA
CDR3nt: TGTGCCAGCTCACTTCTATCCGGGACTGTGAACACCGGGGAGCTGTTTTTT
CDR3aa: CASSLLSGTVNTGELFF

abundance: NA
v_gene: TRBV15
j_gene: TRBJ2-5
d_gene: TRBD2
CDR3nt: TGTGCCACCAGCAGAGCCTCAGCGGGGGGTTTGGAGACCCAGTACTTC
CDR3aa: CATSRASAGGLETQYF

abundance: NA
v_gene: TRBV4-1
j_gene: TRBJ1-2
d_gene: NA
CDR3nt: TGCGCCAGCAGCCCTCCCGGGACCGTCTATGGCTACACCTTC
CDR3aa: CASSPPGTVYGYTF

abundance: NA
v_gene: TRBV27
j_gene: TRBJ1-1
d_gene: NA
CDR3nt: TGTGCCAGCAGTTCCCGGCCCGCAGTTGGGGCTTTCTTT
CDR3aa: CASSSRPAVGAFF

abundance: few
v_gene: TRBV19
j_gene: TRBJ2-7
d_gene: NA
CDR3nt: TGTGCCAGTAGACGTCGGGGGAGTGGAAACGAGCAGTACTTC
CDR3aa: CASRRRGSGNEQYF

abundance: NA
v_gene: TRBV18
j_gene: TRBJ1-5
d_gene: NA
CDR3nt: TGTGCCAGCTCACCGGAGAGTGGACAGCCCCAGCATTTT
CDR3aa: CASSPESGQPQHF

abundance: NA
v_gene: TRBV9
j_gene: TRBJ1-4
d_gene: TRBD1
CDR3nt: TGTGCCAGCAGCGAGGGGACAGGGGAGGAAAAACTGTTTTTT
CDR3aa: CASSEGTGEEKLFF

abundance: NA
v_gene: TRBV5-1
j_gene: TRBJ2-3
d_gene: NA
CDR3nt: TGCGCCAGCAGCTTGGCCGCGGGCGCAGATACGCAGTATTTT
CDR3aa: CASSLAAGADTQYF

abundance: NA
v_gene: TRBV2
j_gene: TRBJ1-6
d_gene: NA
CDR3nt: TGTGCCAGCAGTACAGGGTACTCCTATAATTCACCCCTCCACTTT
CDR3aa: CASSTGYSYNSPLHF

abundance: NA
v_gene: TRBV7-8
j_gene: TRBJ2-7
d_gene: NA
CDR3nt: TGTGCCAGCAGCTTCGACCGTGGGTACTACGAGCAGTACTTC
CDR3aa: CASSFDRGYYEQYF

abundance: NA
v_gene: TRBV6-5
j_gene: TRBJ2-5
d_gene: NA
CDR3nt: TGTGCCAGCAGCCGACGGAGCAACTCTCAAGAGACCCAGTACTTC
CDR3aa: CASSRRSNSQETQYF